These 32 T cell receptor beta chains were all obtained from the same sample, sequenced in a study of T cell changes during pregnancy in multiple sclerosis. The assay was immunoSEQ multiplex PCR, and TCRdb's table has in-frame clones only and misses some. The repertoire holds 30,000 to 45,000 clones, about nine tenths seen once, with more than 0.95% in the top ten. The sample in question was CD4+ T cells from peripheral blood mononuclear cells, obtained before pregnancy. The origin of the receptors is a female donor with multiple sclerosis, enrolled in a pregnancy study.

V is TRBV25-1 and J is TRBJ2-3; TRBD2 is a possible D gene (6 bases). Trimming took 5 bases from V and 0 from J, leaving 15 bases between them. The CDR3 is made up of 16 amino acids. CDR1 and CDR2 (germline): MGHDK, SYGVNS. The CDR3 DNA follows: TGTGCCAGCAGTTTCCCCAGGGCGGGAAGCACAGATACGCAGTATTTT. It specifies CASSFPRAGSTDTQYF.

The chain carries TRBV25-1 and TRBJ2-1; 14 bases are a match to TRBD2. Germline V lookup: CDR1 MGHDK, CDR2 SYGVNS. The CDR3 totals 13 residues. J lost 12 bases, V lost 7 bases, and 5 bases had no gene match. CDR3 sequence (DNA): TGTGCCAGCAAGGGACTAGCGGGGGTTAGGCAGTTCTTC. Amino acid sequence: CASKGLAGVRQFF.

The chain employs TRBV5-1 and TRBJ2-2; no reliable D call. The germline CDR1 and CDR2 sequences are SGHRS and YFSETQ. The CDR3 runs 13 residues. Trimming took off 5 bases at V and 4 bases at J, with 9 bases between the two ends. The CDR3 DNA is TGCGCCAGCAGGGCAGGTACCACCGGGGAGCTGTTTTTT. It encodes CASRAGTTGELFF.

The chain combines TRBV30 with TRBJ2-4, with D tentatively TRBD1 (5 bases). Trimming left V 1 base short and J 6 bases short, with 13 bases between. This CDR3 contains 14 residues. The germline V gene has CDR1 GTSNPN and CDR2 SVGIG (reference sequence). As DNA, the CDR3 is TGTGCCTGGAGTGCAGACAGCTCCAGAAACATTCAGTACTTC. Translation gives CAWSADSSRNIQYF.

The chain has TRBV4-3 and TRBJ1-3; TRBD1 aligns across 7 bases. CDR3 size: 15 residues. With 1 base clipped from V and 4 bases from J, the junction kept 4 bases outside the gene matches. The germline V gene has CDR1 LGHNA and CDR2 YSLEER. The CDR3, as DNA: TGCGCCAGCAGCCAAGGCCGGGACAGAGGAAACACCATATATTTT. Translated: CASSQGRDRGNTIYF.

The rearrangement links TRBV6-6 to TRBJ1-1; weak D call: TRBD1 (6 bases). Germline CDR1 MNHNY, CDR2 SVGAGI (reference sequence). This CDR3 is 15 amino acids long. The ends were cut back, 2 bases at V and 8 bases at J, with 18 bases in the middle. The CDR3 region has the DNA TGTGCCAGCAGTTACATTGAGTCAGGGGTTGTAGAAGCTTTCTTT. Protein product: CASSYIESGVVEAFF.

The chain links TRBV5-4 to TRBJ1-2; TRBD1 matches at 7 bases. Germline CDR1 reads SGHNT; CDR2 reads YYREEE (reference sequence). The CDR3 runs to 13 residues. With 4 bases clipped from V and 8 bases from J, the junction kept 8 bases outside the gene matches. Here the CDR3 DNA reads TGTGCCAGCAGCCTAGACAGGGCGGGGGGCTACACCTTC. Encoded protein: CASSLDRAGGYTF.

This clone was seen only once. The chain couples TRBV10-3 to TRBJ2-5; D uncertain. The germline gives CDR1 ENHRY, CDR2 SYGVKD. The ends were cut back, 0 bases at V and 4 bases at J, with 21 bases in the middle. The CDR3 is 18 residues long. CDR3 sequence reads: CAISESTLADPYTETQYF. CDR3 sequence (DNA): TGTGCCATCAGTGAGTCGACTCTTGCCGATCCGTATACAGAGACCCAGTACTTC.

The chain uses TRBV7-6 and TRBJ1-2; no clear D. There are 14 residues in the CDR3. Germline CDR1 and CDR2: SGHVS and FNYEAQ. V was trimmed by 0 bases and J by 5 bases, leaving 10 bases between them. The DNA for the CDR3 is TGTGCCAGCAGCTTAGCGGGGAGCCGATATGGCTACACCTTC. It yields the protein CASSLAGSRYGYTF.

CDR3 region: CSVWSSGNTIYF. CDR3 nucleotides: TGCAGCGTTTGGAGCTCTGGAAACACCATATATTTT. This chain connects TRBV29-1 to TRBJ1-3; D is undetermined. Germline lookup yields CDR1 SQVTM and CDR2 ANQGSEA. This CDR3 spans 12 amino acids. V was pared by 5 bases and J by 0 bases, with 5 bases between.

The chain joins TRBV10-2 to TRBJ2-1; 10 positions agree with TRBD2. J lost 14 bases, V lost 0 bases, and 7 bases had no gene match. There are 14 residues in the CDR3. Germline assignment: CDR1 WSHSY and CDR2 SAAADI. In DNA, the CDR3 is TGCGCCAGCAGTGAGTCCCTAGCGGGAGTAAAGAAGTTCTTC. Its translation is CASSESLAGVKKFF.

This chain joins TRBV19 and TRBJ2-1, with 10 bases matching TRBD2. The ends lost 6 bases at V and 6 bases at J; junction bases unmatched: 8. This CDR3 is built from 15 residues. The germline V gene has CDR1 LNHDA and CDR2 SQIVND (reference sequence). The CDR3 DNA is TGTGCCAGTAGCCCTAGCGGGAGTGGCGGCAATGAGCAGTTCTTC. This codes for CASSPSGSGGNEQFF.

The CDR3 DNA sequence: TGTGCCAGCAGCTCGGGACAGGGGGCGTACTATGGCTACACCTTC. Its translation is CASSSGQGAYYGYTF. The J gene is TRBJ1-2, the V gene TRBV7-6, with 12 bases matching TRBD1. Germline V gene lookup returns CDR1 SGHVS and CDR2 FNYEAQ. Losses at the gene ends were 4 bases for V and 3 bases for J; bases not matched to a gene: 3. The CDR3 extends over 15 amino acids. The whole variable domain, filled in from reference TRBV7-6 and TRBJ1-2, reads GAGVSQSPRYKVTKRGQDVALRCDPISGHVSLYWYRQALGQGPEFLTYFNYEAQQDKSGLPNDRFSAERPEGSISTLTIQRTEQRDSAMYRCASSSGQGAYYGYTFGSGTRLTVV.

This clone was found once. The chain couples TRBV11-3 to TRBJ1-3; D is undetermined. The CDR3 has 12 amino acids. Germline V lookup: CDR1 SGHNT, CDR2 YENEEA. The ends were cut back, 5 bases at V and 3 bases at J, with 5 bases in the middle. The CDR3: CASSTGGNTIYF. CDR3 DNA sequence: TGTGCCAGCAGCACTGGTGGAAACACCATATATTTT.

The count of this clone is one. The chain carries TRBV2 and TRBJ1-5; no reliable D call. The germline CDR1 and CDR2 sequences are SNHLY and FYNNEI. The V end was cut by 7 bases, the J end by 5 bases, with 12 bases between. The CDR3 length is 13 residues. The DNA of the CDR3 is TGTGCCAGCAAATCCGGGAGGGATCAGCCCCAGCATTTT. Translation: CASKSGRDQPQHF.

CDR3 nucleotides: TGTGCCAGCAGTGCCGGGTTATACTCTGGAAACACCATATATTTT. Protein product: CASSAGLYSGNTIYF. V gene TRBV6-1 combines with J gene TRBJ1-3; no clear D. Germline assignment: CDR1 MNHNS and CDR2 SASEGT. Trimming shortened V by 4 bases and J by 0 bases, and 10 bases separated the two germline ends. The CDR3 totals 15 residues.

The V and J genes are TRBV5-1 and TRBJ2-5; TRBD1 aligns across 10 bases. V shed 5 bases and J 4 bases; nucleotides not matched to a gene: 11. This CDR3 has 16 residues. The germline V gene encodes CDR1 SGHRS and CDR2 YFSETQ. CDR3 in DNA: TGCGCCAGCAGATCTGAGGGGACAGGGGCGAGAGAGACCCAGTACTTC. It yields the protein CASRSEGTGARETQYF.

The chain employs TRBV7-9 and TRBJ1-2; D call uncertain. V lost 5 bases and J lost 0, with 10 bases in between. Germline assignment: CDR1 SEHNR and CDR2 FQNEAQ (reference sequence). The CDR3 loop spans 14 amino acids. The CDR3 spells CASSPGDANYGYTF. Written as DNA, the CDR3 is TGTGCCAGCAGCCCCGGGGATGCTAACTATGGCTACACCTTC.

This rearrangement joins TRBV19 to TRBJ1-5; D not certain. Between the trimmed V and J ends, which lost 6 bases and 2 bases, there was a span of 14 bases. The germline V gene has CDR1 LNHDA and CDR2 SQIVND (reference sequence). This CDR3 has 15 amino acids. In DNA, the CDR3 is TGTGCCAGTAGCGCACAGATGTACGGCAATCAGCCCCAGCATTTT. Translation gives CASSAQMYGNQPQHF. The whole variable domain, remainder taken from reference TRBV19 and TRBJ1-5, is DGGITQSPKYLFRKEGQNVTLSCEQNLNHDAMYWYRQDPGQGLRLIYYSQIVNDFQKGDIAEGYSVSREKKESFPLTVTSAQKNPTAFYLCASSAQMYGNQPQHFGDGTRLSIL.

The chain joins TRBV25-1 to TRBJ1-4; D call uncertain. The germline V gene encodes CDR1 MGHDK and CDR2 SYGVNS. CDR3 length: 17 residues. Between the trimmed V and J ends, which lost 4 bases and 0 bases, there was a span of 15 bases. CDR3 nucleotide sequence: TGTGCCAGCAGTGCCTCTGACGGGATTACAACTAATGAAAAACTGTTTTTT. It codes for CASSASDGITTNEKLFF.

The gene calls are TRBV18 and TRBJ2-5; D may be TRBD1 (6 bases). Per germline, CDR1 KGHSH and CDR2 LQKENI. V dropped 4 bases and J dropped 4 bases, with 10 bases sitting between them. This CDR3 is 13 amino acids long. The CDR3 here is CASSRGRGETQYF. The CDR3 nucleotides are TGTGCCAGCTCACGAGGCAGGGGAGAGACCCAGTACTTC.

The chain uses TRBV18 and TRBJ2-1; a possible D gene is TRBD1 (5 bases). Trimming left V 0 bases short and J 7 bases short, with 10 bases between. Germline lookup yields CDR1 KGHSH and CDR2 LQKENI. This CDR3 is 14 amino acids long. CDR3 bases: TGTGCCAGCTCACCACCGTCCAGGGCGAATGAGCAGTTCTTC. Residues: CASSPPSRANEQFF.

This chain connects TRBV7-3 to TRBJ2-3; no definite D call. Germline CDR1 and CDR2: SGHTA and FQGTGA. This CDR3 has 13 residues. V was trimmed by 2 bases and J by 6 bases, leaving 9 bases between them. The CDR3 protein is CASSLGWADTQYF. CDR3 DNA sequence: TGTGCCAGCAGCTTAGGCTGGGCGGATACGCAGTATTTT.

V usage is TRBV7-2 and J usage is TRBJ2-7; 10 bases map to TRBD2. Germline loops: CDR1 SGHTA, CDR2 FQGNSA. The CDR3 loop spans 15 amino acids. The ends lost 1 base at V and 3 bases at J; junction bases unmatched: 3. The CDR3 sequence is CASSLVASGSYEQYF. The CDR3 DNA sequence: TGTGCCAGCAGCTTAGTCGCTAGCGGGAGCTACGAGCAGTACTTC.

The chain combines TRBV25-1 with TRBJ1-4; D possibly corresponds to TRBD1 (5 bases). The germline V gene has CDR1 MGHDK and CDR2 SYGVNS. The CDR3 has 14 amino acids. The V end lost 5 bases, the J end lost 8 bases, and 15 bases lay between the germline ends. CDR3 in amino acids: CASSRLGRGEKLFF. The CDR3 DNA reads TGTGCCAGCAGTCGGCTGGGAAGGGGCGAAAAACTGTTTTTT.

The chain carries TRBV7-9 and TRBJ2-5; 7 bases agree with TRBD2. With V trimmed by 3 bases and J by 4 bases, 8 bases remained unmatched. This CDR3 has 15 residues. CDR1 SEHNR and CDR2 FQNEAQ come from the germline V gene (reference sequence). The CDR3 DNA sequence: TGTGCCAGCAGCTTGAGACTAGCCACGAGAGAGACCCAGTACTTC. Its protein product is CASSLRLATRETQYF.

V is TRBV15 and J is TRBJ2-5; no firm D call. CDR1 and CDR2 (germline): LNHNV, YYDKDF (reference sequence). This CDR3 is built from 13 residues. V dropped 0 bases and J dropped 4 bases, with 6 bases sitting between them. The CDR3 coding sequence is TGTGCCACCAGCAGAGATCCATCAGAGACCCAGTACTTC. It encodes CATSRDPSETQYF.

The chain recombines TRBV18 with TRBJ1-4; 7 nucleotides align to TRBD1. Trimming took 0 bases from V and 4 from J; bases not matched to a gene: 2. The length of the CDR3 is 15 residues. Per the germline V gene, CDR1 is KGHSH and CDR2 is LQKENI. The CDR3 DNA reads TGTGCCAGCTCACCACCGGGACAGAATAATGAAAAACTGTTTTTT. This gives the protein CASSPPGQNNEKLFF.

The chain couples TRBV7-9 to TRBJ2-1; 8 positions match TRBD2. Germline V gene sequence: CDR1 SEHNR, CDR2 FQNEAQ (reference sequence). J gave up 3 bases and V 6 bases, and 7 bases lay outside the gene matches. The CDR3 is made up of 15 amino acids. The CDR3 nucleotides are TGTGCCAGCAGGGAGAGCGGGAGAAGCTACAATGAGCAGTTCTTC. Translation gives CASRESGRSYNEQFF.

The rearrangement uses TRBV7-9 and TRBJ1-1, with TRBD1 matching over 8 bases. Germline CDR1 is SEHNR and CDR2 is FQNEAQ (reference sequence). The CDR3 runs 14 residues. The ends lost 5 bases at V and 2 bases at J; junction bases unmatched: 4. CDR3 in DNA: TGTGCCAGCAGCCAACAGGGGGTTAACACTGAAGCTTTCTTT. It yields the protein CASSQQGVNTEAFF.

V is TRBV18 and J is TRBJ2-7, with TRBD2 matching 10 bases. The CDR3 contains 16 residues. Germline CDR1 KGHSH, CDR2 LQKENI. V shed 6 bases, J shed 3 bases, and the junction held 11 bases outside the gene matches. CDR3 amino acids: CASSRGTSAIYYEQYF. As DNA, the CDR3 is TGTGCCAGCTCGCGCGGGACTAGCGCAATTTACTACGAGCAGTACTTC. The variable domain in full, with the rest retrieved from reference TRBV18 and TRBJ2-7, is NAGVMQNPRHLVRRRGQEARLRCSPMKGHSHVYWYRQLPEEGLKFMVYLQKENIIDESGMPKERFSAEFPKEGPSILRIQQVVRGDSAAYFCASSRGTSAIYYEQYFGPGTRLTVT.

The V and J genes are TRBV28 and TRBJ2-7, with 9 bases aligning to TRBD2. V trimming: 6 bases; J trimming: 2 bases; junction bases outside the gene matches: 8. Germline CDR1 MDHEN, CDR2 SYDVKM. The CDR3 runs to 15 residues. CDR3 sequence reads: CASSAGTSSTYEQYF. CDR3 bases: TGTGCCAGCAGCGCCGGGACTAGCTCAACCTACGAGCAGTACTTC.